A selection of T cell receptor beta chains follows, all from one sample in a study of CD8 T cells in ankylosing spondylitis. TCRdb recomputed calls from the 5' RACE reads with MiXCR, one row per CDR3 protein. This table holds 200,000 to 300,000 distinct CDR3 sequences, 8% to 9% found once. The sequenced material came from blood, either unsorted or a sorted T cell fraction (not recorded which). Receptors were obtained from a female donor with ankylosing spondylitis or in good health (not recorded which). Each CDR3 is given with its conserved first and last residue. The D gene is left open where the match is weak. Clone size is given for some rows only: seen once, a few or many times, or a class if the clone is expanded.

j_call d_call v_call clone_size cdr3_nt cdr3_aa
TRBJ2-1 - TRBV6-2/TRBV6-3 few TGTGCCAGCAGTCGTAGCTCCTACAATGAGCAGTTCTTC CASSRSSYNEQFF
TRBJ2-3 TRBD2 TRBV7-2 few TGTGCCAGCAGCTTAGGGGTAGCGGGGCGCACAGATACGCAGTATTTT CASSLGVAGRTDTQYF
TRBJ2-5 TRBD2 TRBV20-1 many TGCAGTGCTAGGCCCCCCCTGGGCGGGGGGGAGACCCAGTACTTC CSARPPLGGGETQYF
TRBJ1-2 - TRBV6-2/TRBV6-3 many TGTGCCAGCAGTCGAGGGGGGCAAGGATCTGGCTACACCTTC CASSRGGQGSGYTF
TRBJ1-2 - TRBV12-5 many TGTGCTAGTGGTTTCCTCGTTTCAACTAATGGCTACACCTTC CASGFLVSTNGYTF
TRBJ2-3 - TRBV7-2 many TGTGCCAGCAGCTTAGCCGGGGGCAGGAATACGCAGTATTTT CASSLAGGRNTQYF
TRBJ2-1 - TRBV20-1 many TGCAGTTCGGATCGTGCGGGAGTGACAGGTGAGCAGTTCTTC CSSDRAGVTGEQFF
TRBJ2-7 - TRBV29-1 few TGCAGCGCTGCCTGGCCTGGCGAGCAGTACTTC CSAAWPGEQYF
TRBJ1-1 - TRBV5-1 many TGCGCCAGCAGCTCGGGACTTGAAGCTTTCTTT CASSSGLEAFF
TRBJ1-2 - TRBV13 many TGTGCCAGCAGCTCAAATCTCCATGGCTACACCTTC CASSSNLHGYTF
TRBJ1-1 TRBD1 TRBV12-3/TRBV12-4 - TGTGCCAGCAGTAGACAGGGGTTCCTGAACACTGAAGCTTTCTTT CASSRQGFLNTEAFF
TRBJ2-4 - TRBV5-5 many TGTGCCAGCAGCTTACGGGACATTCAGTACTTC CASSLRDIQYF
TRBJ1-5 - TRBV7-2 many TGTGCCAGCAGCAAGCGGCCCGGAGAACCCCAGCATTTT CASSKRPGEPQHF
TRBJ2-7 - TRBV12-3/TRBV12-4 many TGTGCCAGCAGTCAGTTCAGGACCCGGTACGAGCAGTACTTC CASSQFRTRYEQYF
TRBJ2-2 TRBD2 TRBV6-5 many TGTGCCAGCAGTTACAATGCGGGAGGGGGGACCGGGGAGCTGTTTTTT CASSYNAGGGTGELFF
TRBJ1-5 - TRBV5-5 - TGTGCCAGCAGCTTACTCGGCCGCACAGATACGCAGCATTTT CASSLLGRTDTQHF
TRBJ1-6 TRBD1 TRBV6-5 many TGTGCCAGCAGTTACTCGAGGACAGGGAGCTCCTATAATTCACCCCTCCACTTT CASSYSRTGSSYNSPLHF
TRBJ2-3 - TRBV7-9 many TGTGCCAGCAGCCCGCAGGGAAGTGATACGCAGTATTTT CASSPQGSDTQYF
TRBJ2-1 - TRBV2 few TGTGCCATGGGGGAAGGTTCCTACAATGAGCAGTTCTTC CAMGEGSYNEQFF
TRBJ1-1 - TRBV18 many TGTGCCAGCTCACCAGGAGGGCCATCGGCTTTCTTT CASSPGGPSAFF
TRBJ2-2 - TRBV5-1 many TGCGCCAGCAGCTTGGCCGCGGGTACTGGGGAGCTGTTTTTT CASSLAAGTGELFF
TRBJ2-1 TRBD2 TRBV11-3 - TGTGCCAGCAGCGGAGGGGCGGGAGGGCGCAATGAGCAGTTCTTC CASSGGAGGRNEQFF
TRBJ2-2 TRBD2 TRBV4-1 - TGTGCCAGCGGCCCCGAACAGGTTGGACTAGCGGGAGAAACCGGGGAGCTGTTTTTT CASGPEQVGLAGETGELFF
TRBJ1-4 - TRBV7-2 - TGTGCCAGCGGGGCAGGGTCCCTTGAAAAACTGTTTTTT CASGAGSLEKLFF